This T cell receptor beta chain stems from a study of glioma-infiltrating T cells after dendritic cell vaccination. The study's findings and limits: Patients with more pretreatment TILs had longer time to progression and survival. Few patients contributed both blood and tumor specimens.

The immunoSEQ assay amplified TCRB CDR3 from up to 2 ug DNA. Profiled with immunoSEQ multiplex PCR; TCRdb holds only in-frame clones, not every one. The sample comprises roughly 60,000 clones, around nine tenths of which are singletons, and 11% rests with the top ten. The CDR3 has 16 amino acids. Trimming at V came to 2 bases and at J to 0 bases, leaving 2 bases not matched to a gene. CDR1 SGHRS and CDR2 YFSETQ come from the germline V gene. Concerning this clone itself: Its target is unknown.

Time point indicated: after dendritic cell vaccination, including at tumor progression/relapse. Only patients with spare fresh-frozen tumor and over two years of follow-up were included. This specimen consisted of blood, obtained after dendritic cell vaccination. The chain carries TRBV5-1 and TRBJ2-6; TRBD1 agrees at 7 bases. The sequence was obtained from a human donor with glioblastoma. In nucleotides, the CDR3 is TGCGCCAGCAGCTTCAACAGGGGCTCTGGGGCCAACGTCCTGACTTTC. Its translation is CASSFNRGSGANVLTF.